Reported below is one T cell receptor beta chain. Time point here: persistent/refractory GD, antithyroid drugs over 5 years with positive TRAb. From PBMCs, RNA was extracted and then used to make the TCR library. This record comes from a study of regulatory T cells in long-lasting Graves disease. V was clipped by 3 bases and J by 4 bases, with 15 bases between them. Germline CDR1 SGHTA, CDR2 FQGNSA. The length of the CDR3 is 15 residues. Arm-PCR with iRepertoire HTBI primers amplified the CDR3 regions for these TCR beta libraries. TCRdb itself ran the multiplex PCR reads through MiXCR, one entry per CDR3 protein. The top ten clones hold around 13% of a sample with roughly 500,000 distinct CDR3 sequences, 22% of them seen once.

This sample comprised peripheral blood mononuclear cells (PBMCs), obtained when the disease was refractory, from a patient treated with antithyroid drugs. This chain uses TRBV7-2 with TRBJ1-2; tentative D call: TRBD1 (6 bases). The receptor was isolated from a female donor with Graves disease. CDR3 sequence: CASSLQGQVFYGYTF. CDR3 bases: TGTGCCAGCAGCTTGCAGGGGCAGGTCTTCTATGGCTACACCTTC.